Here is one TCR beta chain with its context. The record originates from a study of blood T cell repertoires in COVID-19. In the authors' workflow: Amplification from reference gene primers served as the basis for estimated nucleated cell counts. The protocol was immunoSEQ multiplex PCR, while the TCRdb copy is restricted to in-frame clones and leaves out a portion. That table supplies the V and J calls and clone size; D and trimming were determined from the DNA. The table has under 300,000 clones, 75% to 90% seen once. Residents of about 25 US areas, aged roughly 18 to 89 years, made up the participants. Losses at the gene ends were 5 bases for V and 6 bases for J; bases not matched to a gene: 6. This CDR3 has 13 amino acids. The germline gives CDR1 LGHDT, CDR2 YNNKEL (reference sequence).

Material for sequencing was PBMCs or T cells enriched from blood (not recorded which). This chain links TRBV3-1 (or the pseudogene TRBV3-2) with TRBJ2-7; TRBD1 matches 8 bases. The sequence was obtained from a woman aged 40 to 55 with acute COVID-19. Here the CDR3 reads CASSNTGGSEQYF. The CDR3 bases are TGTGCCAGCAGCAATACAGGGGGAAGCGAGCAGTACTTC.